The 19 T cell receptor beta chains given below trace back to one sample, sequenced in a study of blood T cell repertoires in COVID-19 (TCRdb year 2020). The library was built by means of the immunoSEQ multiplex PCR assay. This is the immuneACCESS table as TCRdb keeps it, with only in-frame sequences that have V and J called. A part of the clones is gone; compared with another copy, unresolved V genes explain less than half, and the rest is unexplained. The table for this sample lists some 380,000 clones; approximately 89% of them were counted only once. The ten largest clones add up to 1.3% of the sample. The sample consisted of PBMCs or T cells enriched from blood (not recorded which). The receptors here all came from a man younger than 45 who had recovered from COVID-19.

The J gene is TRBJ2-2, the V gene TRBV5-1; tentatively, D is TRBD1 (6 bases). Between the trimmed V and J ends, which lost 1 base and 2 bases, there was a span of 12 bases. There are 16 residues in the CDR3. Germline CDR1 reads SGHRS; CDR2 reads YFSETQ. Here the CDR3 DNA reads TGCGCCAGCAGCTTGTCCCCAGGGGAAAACACCGGGGAGCTGTTTTTT. Protein product: CASSLSPGENTGELFF.

The chain carries TRBV11-2 and TRBJ1-2; 10 nucleotides match TRBD1. Germline assignment: CDR1 SGHAT and CDR2 FQNNGV. There are 13 residues in the CDR3. The J segment lost 8 bases and the V segment lost 8 bases, leaving 8 bases of the junction unmatched. The CDR3 here is CASQGQGVEGYTF. CDR3 in DNA: TGTGCCAGCCAAGGACAGGGGGTAGAGGGCTACACCTTC.

This chain links TRBV2 with TRBJ1-4, with D possibly being TRBD1 (5 bases). V was pared by 6 bases and J by 1 base, with 9 bases between. Germline-derived CDR1 and CDR2 are SNHLY and FYNNEI. The CDR3 contains 14 residues. The CDR3 DNA is TGTGCCAGCAGGACCAGGGTAACTAATGAAAAACTGTTTTTT. As protein: CASRTRVTNEKLFF.

The V and J genes are TRBV9 and TRBJ1-1; unclear D gene. This CDR3 comprises 14 residues. The V end was cut by 0 bases, the J end by 0 bases, with 6 bases between. Germline loops: CDR1 SGDLS, CDR2 YYNGEE. Here the CDR3 reads CASSVGRLNTEAFF. The CDR3 region has the DNA TGTGCCAGCAGCGTAGGCAGGTTGAACACTGAAGCTTTCTTT.

The chain recombines TRBV18 with TRBJ1-1, with a weak D call TRBD1 (5 bases). The ends were cut back, 3 bases at V and 3 bases at J, with 8 bases in the middle. Germline V gene lookup returns CDR1 KGHSH and CDR2 LQKENI. This CDR3 contains 13 residues. The CDR3 DNA sequence: TGTGCCAGCTCACCGGGACTTGACACTGAAGCTTTCTTT. Translation: CASSPGLDTEAFF.

J is TRBJ1-2 and V is TRBV3-1 (or the pseudogene TRBV3-2); TRBD1 might be the D (6 bases). CDR3 length: 15 residues. The V end lost 3 bases, the J end lost 7 bases, and 18 bases lay between the germline ends. Looked up from germline, CDR1 is LGHDT and CDR2 is YNNKEL (reference sequence). The CDR3 DNA is TGTGCCAGCAGCCACCTAGGCAGGGGTCGGCCTGGCTACACCTTC. Translating it yields CASSHLGRGRPGYTF.

The chain uses TRBV18 and TRBJ1-3, with no clear D. The CDR3 contains 15 residues. Trimming removed 4 bases at V and 0 bases at J, with 10 bases between. Per the germline V gene, CDR1 is KGHSH and CDR2 is LQKENI. The chain's CDR3 is CASSLRSDSGNTIYF. CDR3 DNA: TGTGCCAGCTCACTGAGGTCTGACTCTGGAAACACCATATATTTT.

A single count supports this clone. CDR3 in amino acids: CASSLSAGGWETQYF. CDR3 DNA: TGTGCCAGCAGCTTGTCAGCGGGGGGCTGGGAGACCCAGTACTTC. The chain is built from TRBV7-2 and TRBJ2-5; 9 positions match TRBD2. CDR1 and CDR2 from the germline V gene are SGHTA and FQGNSA. V trimming: 3 bases; J trimming: 5 bases; junction bases outside the gene matches: 7. This CDR3 comprises 15 residues.

The chain recombines TRBV9 with TRBJ1-5; 7 bases line up with TRBD1. The CDR3 has 19 amino acids. V gave up 0 bases and J gave up 7 bases; unmatched junction bases: 19. Per germline, CDR1 SGDLS and CDR2 YYNGEE. The CDR3 is CASSVVWPRDRASNQPQHF. As DNA, the CDR3 is TGTGCCAGCAGCGTAGTCTGGCCACGTGACAGGGCGTCCAACCAGCCCCAGCATTTT.

In DNA, the CDR3 is TGCAGTGCCCTGTACACCGGGGAGCTGTTTTTT. Amino acids: CSALYTGELFF. The J gene is TRBJ2-2, the V gene TRBV20-1; D gene ambiguous. The V gene lost 6 bases and the J gene lost 3 bases, with 5 bases spanning the gap. Germline loops: CDR1 DFQATT, CDR2 SNEGSKA (reference sequence). The CDR3 is made up of 11 amino acids.

V gene TRBV27 combines with J gene TRBJ1-5, with D hard to call. V lost 6 bases and J 1 base, leaving 13 bases between the germline ends. Looked up from germline, CDR1 is MNHEY and CDR2 is SMNVEV (reference sequence). The CDR3 extends over 15 amino acids. CDR3 bases: TGTGCCAGCAGGAAAAGCGAAGAGAGCAATCAGCCCCAGCATTTT. This translates into CASRKSEESNQPQHF.

The chain combines TRBV19 with TRBJ2-2, with D possibly being TRBD2 (5 bases). The ends were cut back, 7 bases at V and 5 bases at J, with 14 bases in the middle. Germline CDR1 and CDR2: LNHDA and SQIVND (reference sequence). This CDR3 has 14 residues. CDR3 in DNA: TGTGCCAGTATGGGCGGGTCATCGACCGGGGAGCTGTTTTTT. This gives the protein CASMGGSSTGELFF.

The chain joins TRBV7-8 to TRBJ2-1, with D possibly matching TRBD2 (7 bases). This CDR3 is built from 17 residues. Germline V lookup: CDR1 SGHVS, CDR2 FQNEAQ. V was shortened by 2 bases and J by 8 bases, with 22 bases between the two germline ends. CDR3 nucleotide sequence: TGTGCCAGCAGCTTATACCCCCGGGGGGCCCTAGTCCATGAGCAGTTCTTC. Translated: CASSLYPRGALVHEQFF.

V gene TRBV6-5 combines with J gene TRBJ2-7; D remains unclear. This CDR3 contains 12 residues. The ends were cut back, 2 bases at V and 5 bases at J, with 7 bases in the middle. Looked up from germline, CDR1 is MNHEY and CDR2 is SVGAGI. The CDR3 nucleotides are TGTGCCAGCAGTTACCGAGAGGACGAGCAGTACTTC. Its protein is CASSYREDEQYF.

This clone was observed a single time. The chain combines TRBV9 with TRBJ1-4, with D possibly being TRBD1 (6 bases). Germline-derived CDR1 and CDR2 are SGDLS and YYNGEE. The CDR3 consists of 16 residues. V was cut by 5 bases and J by 4 bases, with 18 bases left in between. The CDR3 nucleotides read TGTGCCAGCAGTCTCGGACAGACCGAACTTAATGAAAAACTGTTTTTT. This codes for CASSLGQTELNEKLFF.

The chain recombines TRBV5-1 with TRBJ1-2, with a possible D match to TRBD1 (6 bases). V lost 4 bases and J lost 3, with 16 bases in between. The CDR3 runs to 15 residues. Germline CDR1 and CDR2: SGHRS and YFSETQ. CDR3 DNA sequence: TGCGCCAGCAGCCCGGGAGGGGGATGGGACTATGGCTACACCTTC. It is translated as CASSPGGGWDYGYTF.

The rearrangement links TRBV7-3 to TRBJ2-7; 7 nucleotides agree with TRBD1. The V gene end was trimmed by 5 bases and the J gene end by 2 bases; junction bases not matched to a gene: 9. Germline V lookup: CDR1 SGHTA, CDR2 FQGTGA. The CDR3 has 15 residues. In nucleotides, the CDR3 is TGTGCCAGCAGCGTCAGCCCCAGGGGGACCTACGAGCAGTACTTC. Encoded protein: CASSVSPRGTYEQYF.

The rearrangement links TRBV27 to TRBJ1-2; weak D call: TRBD1 (6 bases). V lost 3 bases and J lost 4, with 18 bases in between. The CDR3 length is 16 residues. The germline V gene has CDR1 MNHEY and CDR2 SMNVEV (reference sequence). DNA for the CDR3: TGTGCCAGCAGTTTGGTCCCCCGGGTAGGGGGCTATGGCTACACCTTC. Its protein product is CASSLVPRVGGYGYTF.

This chain uses TRBV10-3 with TRBJ1-2; D possibly corresponds to TRBD1 (5 bases). Per germline, CDR1 ENHRY and CDR2 SYGVKD. CDR3 size: 14 residues. V lost 2 bases and J 2 bases, leaving 9 bases between the germline ends. CDR3 protein: CAISEGQGNYGYTF. The CDR3 nucleotides are TGTGCCATCAGTGAGGGCCAGGGAAACTATGGCTACACCTTC.